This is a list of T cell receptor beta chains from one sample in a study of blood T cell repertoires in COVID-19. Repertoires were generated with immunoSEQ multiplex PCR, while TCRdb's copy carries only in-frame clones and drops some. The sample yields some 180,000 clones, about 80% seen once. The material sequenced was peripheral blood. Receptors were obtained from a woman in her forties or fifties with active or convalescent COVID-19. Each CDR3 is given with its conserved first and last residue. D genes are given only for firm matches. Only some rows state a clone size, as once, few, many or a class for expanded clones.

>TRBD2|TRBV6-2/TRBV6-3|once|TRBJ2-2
TGTGCCAGCAGTAGGGGCGGACTAGCGGGAGGTCTAAACACCGGGGAGCTGTTTTTT
CASSRGGLAGGLNTGELFF
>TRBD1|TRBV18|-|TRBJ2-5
TGTGCCAGCTCACCACCGGGACAGGGAGGAGAGACCCAGTACTTC
CASSPPGQGGETQYF
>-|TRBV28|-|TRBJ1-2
TGTGCCAGCAGTTCACAGGAGGGCTACACCTTC
CASSSQEGYTF
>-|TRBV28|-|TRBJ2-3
TGTGCCAGCAGTATGGCGGGGTCCACAGATACGCAGTATTTT
CASSMAGSTDTQYF
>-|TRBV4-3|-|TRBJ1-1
TGCGCCAGCAGCCAAGATCTGAGACAGAACACTGAAGCTTTCTTT
CASSQDLRQNTEAFF
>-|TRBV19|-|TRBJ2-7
TGTGCCAGTAGTATCGCGGCCGGGGGCTACGAGCAGTACTTC
CASSIAAGGYEQYF
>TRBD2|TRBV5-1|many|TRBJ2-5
TGCGCCAGCAGCCCCGGGGGGGCCGGTGAGACCCAGTACTTC
CASSPGGAGETQYF
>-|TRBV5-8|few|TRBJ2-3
TGTGCCAGCAGCCCTCTTATAGGACAGGATACGCAGTATTTT
CASSPLIGQDTQYF
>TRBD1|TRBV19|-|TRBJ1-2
TGTGCCAGTCGGGGACAGGCAACTCTCTATGGCTACACCTTC
CASRGQATLYGYTF
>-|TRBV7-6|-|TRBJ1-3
TGTGCCAGCAGCTTAGATCAGGGGCCTGGAAACACCATATATTTT
CASSLDQGPGNTIYF
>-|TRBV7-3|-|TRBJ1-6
TGTGCCAGCAGCTTAGGGCCCCTGCAGTCATCACCCCTCCACTTT
CASSLGPLQSSPLHF
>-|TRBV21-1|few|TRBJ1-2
TGTGCCAGCAGCAGCCTGGAGGGTGCGGGCGGCTACACCTTC
CASSSLEGAGGYTF
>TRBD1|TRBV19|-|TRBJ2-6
TGTGCCAGTAGATGGGGACAGGGGGGACGCTCCTCTGGGGCCAACGTCCTGACTTTC
CASRWGQGGRSSGANVLTF
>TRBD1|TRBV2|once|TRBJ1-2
TGTGCCAGCAGTGGGACAGGGGCCAATGGCTACACCTTC
CASSGTGANGYTF
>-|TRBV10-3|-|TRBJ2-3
TGTGCCACATCCCCCACAGATACGCAGTATTTT
CATSPTDTQYF
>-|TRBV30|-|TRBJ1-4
TGTGCCTGGAGTGGGCGGAGACTTGCAACTAATGAAAAACTGTTTTTT
CAWSGRRLATNEKLFF
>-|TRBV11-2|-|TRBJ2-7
TGTGCCAGCAGCTTAGATCCAGGGCCCTACGAGCAGTACTTC
CASSLDPGPYEQYF
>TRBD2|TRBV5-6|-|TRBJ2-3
TGTGCCAGCAGCCCTGGAGGCGTACTAGCGGGGGGCACAGATACGCAGTATTTT
CASSPGGVLAGGTDTQYF
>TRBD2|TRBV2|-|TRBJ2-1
TGTGCCAGCACTATAAGACGGACTAGCGGGGGCAGCAATGAGCAGTTCTTC
CASTIRRTSGGSNEQFF
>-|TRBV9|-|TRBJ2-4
TGTGCCAGCAGCGCCGCCGGAGTCCGTCCACTAGCCAAAAACATTCAGTACTTC
CASSAAGVRPLAKNIQYF
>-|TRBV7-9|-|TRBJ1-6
TGTGCCGCAGGACACAATAATTCACCCCTCCACTTT
CAAGHNNSPLHF
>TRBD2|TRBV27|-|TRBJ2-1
TGTGCCACACCACAGGACACTAGCGGGGTCTCCTACAATGAGCAGTTCTTC
CATPQDTSGVSYNEQFF
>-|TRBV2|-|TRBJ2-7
TGTGCCAGCAGTGAGGACAAGGGGGGGGCCTACGAGCAGTACTTC
CASSEDKGGAYEQYF
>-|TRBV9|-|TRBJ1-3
TGTGCCAGCAGCGTAGTAGGGGGGGTAGGAAACACCATATATTTT
CASSVVGGVGNTIYF
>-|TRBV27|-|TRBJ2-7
TGTGCCAGCAGTTTAAGGGGCGCGGTAAGGTCCTACGAGCAGTACTTC
CASSLRGAVRSYEQYF
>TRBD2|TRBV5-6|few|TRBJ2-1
TGTGCCAGCAGCTTGGGACTAGCGGGGAATGAGCAGTTCTTC
CASSLGLAGNEQFF
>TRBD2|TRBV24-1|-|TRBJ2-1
TGTGCCACCGGGGGGGACCTTTACAATGAGCAGTTCTTC
CATGGDLYNEQFF
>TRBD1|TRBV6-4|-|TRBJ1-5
TGTGCCAGCAGTGACTCGGGGACAGGGATCAGCAATCAGCCCCAGCATTTT
CASSDSGTGISNQPQHF
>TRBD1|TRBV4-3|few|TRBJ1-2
TGCGCCAGCAGCCCAACTGGGACAGGAAACTATGGCTACACCTTC
CASSPTGTGNYGYTF
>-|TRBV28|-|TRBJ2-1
TGTGCCAGCCACCGAGGGCGGACCAACAATGAGCAGTTCTTC
CASHRGRTNNEQFF
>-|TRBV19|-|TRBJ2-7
TGTGCCAGTAGTATCCTGAGGTCGGGGAAGTCCTACGAGCAGTACTTC
CASSILRSGKSYEQYF
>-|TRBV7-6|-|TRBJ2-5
TGTGCCAGCAGCTTGGGAACAGGGTCTTGGGAGACCCAGTACTTC
CASSLGTGSWETQYF